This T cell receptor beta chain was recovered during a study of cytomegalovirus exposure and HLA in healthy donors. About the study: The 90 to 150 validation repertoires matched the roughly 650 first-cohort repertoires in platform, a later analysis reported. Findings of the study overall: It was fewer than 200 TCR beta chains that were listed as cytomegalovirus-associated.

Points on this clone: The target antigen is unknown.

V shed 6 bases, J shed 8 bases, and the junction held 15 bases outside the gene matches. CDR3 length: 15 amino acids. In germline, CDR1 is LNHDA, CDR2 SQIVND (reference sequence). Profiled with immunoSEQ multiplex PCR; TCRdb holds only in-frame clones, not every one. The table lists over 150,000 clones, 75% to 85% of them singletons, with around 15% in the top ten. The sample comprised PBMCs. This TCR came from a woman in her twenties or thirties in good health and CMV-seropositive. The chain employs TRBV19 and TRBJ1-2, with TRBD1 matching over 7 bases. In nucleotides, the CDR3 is TGTGCCAGTAGGGACAGGCGGGCCTCGGGTCAGGGCTACACCTTC. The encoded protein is CASRDRRASGQGYTF.